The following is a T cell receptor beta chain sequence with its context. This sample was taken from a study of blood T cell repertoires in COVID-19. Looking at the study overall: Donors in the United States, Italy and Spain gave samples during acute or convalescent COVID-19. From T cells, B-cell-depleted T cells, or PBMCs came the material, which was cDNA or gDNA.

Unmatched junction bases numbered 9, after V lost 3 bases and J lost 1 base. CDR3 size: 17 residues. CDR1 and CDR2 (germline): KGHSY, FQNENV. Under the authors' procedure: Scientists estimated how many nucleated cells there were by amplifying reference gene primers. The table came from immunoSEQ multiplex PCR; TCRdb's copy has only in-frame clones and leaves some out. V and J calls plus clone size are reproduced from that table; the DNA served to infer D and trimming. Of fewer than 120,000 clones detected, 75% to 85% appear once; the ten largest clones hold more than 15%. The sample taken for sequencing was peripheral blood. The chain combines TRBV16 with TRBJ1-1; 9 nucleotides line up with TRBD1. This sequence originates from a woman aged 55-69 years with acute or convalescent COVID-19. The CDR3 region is CASSHQTGGRRNTEAFF. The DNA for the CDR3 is TGTGCCAGCAGCCATCAAACAGGGGGCCGGCGGAACACTGAAGCTTTCTTT.